This T cell receptor (beta chain) derives from a study of blood T cells in healthy people across ages. Findings of the study overall: Because donor CMV status was unknown, expanded clonotype changes were possibly confounded. The long-lived group displayed more naive CD4+ cells, plus higher diversity, than the aged donors did.

For the second PCR, which ran for about 6 to 11 cycles, a sample-barcoded 5' primer and a J-beta primer mix were used. Every molecule of cDNA carried a tag from a template-switch adaptor with 12 random nucleotides. A single record per CDR3 protein comes from TCRdb applying MiXCR to the 5' RACE reads. The data hold about 1.1 million distinct CDR3 sequences, with more than 30% observed a single time. With V trimmed by 5 bases and J by 6 bases, 8 bases remained unmatched. The germline CDR1 and CDR2 sequences are SGHRS and YFSETQ. There are 14 residues in the CDR3. A remark on this clonotype: The antigen is not known.

Every donor provided roughly 10 milliliters of peripheral blood. The sequencing input was blood. This receptor was obtained from a man between 18 and 29 years old in good health. This chain links TRBV5-1 with TRBJ2-3, with TRBD1 matching 8 bases. The CDR3 DNA reads TGCGCCAGCAGACTTGGTTGGGACAGGGATACGCAGTATTTT. Amino acids: CASRLGWDRDTQYF. Variable domain in full (rest from reference TRBV5-1 and TRBJ2-3): KAGVTQTPRYLIKTRGQQVTLSCSPISGHRSVSWYQQTPGQGLQFLFEYFSETQRNKGNFPGRFSGRQFSNSRSEMNVSTLELGDSALYLCASRLGWDRDTQYFGPGTRLTVL.